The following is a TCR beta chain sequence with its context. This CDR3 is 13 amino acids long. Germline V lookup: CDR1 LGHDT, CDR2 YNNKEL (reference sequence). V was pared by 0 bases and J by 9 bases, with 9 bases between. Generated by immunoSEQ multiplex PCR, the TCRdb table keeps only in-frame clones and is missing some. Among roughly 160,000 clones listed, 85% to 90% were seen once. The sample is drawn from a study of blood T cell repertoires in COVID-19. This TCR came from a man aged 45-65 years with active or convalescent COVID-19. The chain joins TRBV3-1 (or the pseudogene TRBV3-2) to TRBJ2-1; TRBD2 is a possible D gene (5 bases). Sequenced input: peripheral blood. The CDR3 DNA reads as TGTGCCAGCAGCCAAGATCCGGGGATTGAGCAGTTCTTC. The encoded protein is CASSQDPGIEQFF.